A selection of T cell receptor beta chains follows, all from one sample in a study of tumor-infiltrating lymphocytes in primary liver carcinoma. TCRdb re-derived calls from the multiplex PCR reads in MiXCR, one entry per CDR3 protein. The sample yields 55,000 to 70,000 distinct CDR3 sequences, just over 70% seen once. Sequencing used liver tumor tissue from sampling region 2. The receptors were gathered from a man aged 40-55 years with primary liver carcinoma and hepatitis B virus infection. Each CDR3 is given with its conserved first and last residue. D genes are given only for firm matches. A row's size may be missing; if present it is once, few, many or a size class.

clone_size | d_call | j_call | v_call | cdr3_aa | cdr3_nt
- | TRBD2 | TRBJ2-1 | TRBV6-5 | CAIGIGTSESF | TGTGCCATCGGGATAGGGACTAGTGAGTCCTTC
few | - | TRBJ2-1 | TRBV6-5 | CASSSKRAEIYNEQFF | TGTGCCAGCAGTTCGAAGCGAGCGGAGATCTACAATGAGCAGTTCTTC
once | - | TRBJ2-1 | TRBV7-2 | CASSLVVGTGGNEKFF | TGTGCCAGCAGCTTAGTGGTCGGGACCGGTGGCAATGAGAAGTTCTTC
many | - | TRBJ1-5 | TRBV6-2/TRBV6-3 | CASSYSVGRQPQHF | TGTGCCAGCAGTTACTCGGTAGGACGACAGCCCCAGCATTTT
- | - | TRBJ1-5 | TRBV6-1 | CANSPQGLTLNQPQHF | TGTGCCAACAGTCCGCAGGGGCTGACCCTAAATCAGCCCCAGCATTTT
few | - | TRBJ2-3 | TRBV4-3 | CASSQSVWLGDPDDTQYF | TGCGCCAGCAGCCAGTCGGTCTGGCTGGGTGATCCCGATGATACGCAGTATTTT
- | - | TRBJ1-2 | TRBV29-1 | CIVRVSYAGYTF | TGCATCGTTAGAGTCAGCTACGCTGGCTACACCTTC
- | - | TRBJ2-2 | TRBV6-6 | CASSTPSGANIVELFF | TGTGCCAGCAGTACTCCCTCGGGAGCTAACATCGTGGAGCTGTTTTTT
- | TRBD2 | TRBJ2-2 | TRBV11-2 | CASSPRTSGSGELFF | TGTGCCAGCAGCCCAAGGACTAGCGGGTCCGGGGAGCTGTTTTTT
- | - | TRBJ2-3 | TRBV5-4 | CVSGLDQGRTDTQYF | TGTGTCAGCGGCTTGGATCAGGGCCGCACAGATACGCAGTATTTT
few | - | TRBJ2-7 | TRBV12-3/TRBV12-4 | CASTVGGSVQYF | TGTGCAAGCACAGTGGGAGGCAGTGTGCAGTACTTC
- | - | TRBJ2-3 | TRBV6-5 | CANSETAGVTDTQYF | TGTGCCAACAGTGAGACAGCGGGTGTCACAGATACGCAGTATTTT
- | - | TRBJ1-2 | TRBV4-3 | CASSQAEGGGYTF | TGCGCCAGCAGCCAAGCCGAGGGAGGAGGCTACACCTTC
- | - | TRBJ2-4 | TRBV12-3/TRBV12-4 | CSSSSSQNIQYF | TGTAGCAGCAGTTCGTCCCAAAACATTCAGTACTTC
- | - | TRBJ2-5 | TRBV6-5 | CASSTGIQETQYF | TGTGCCAGCAGTACTGGGATCCAAGAGACCCAGTACTTC
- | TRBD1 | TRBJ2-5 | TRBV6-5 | CASSFGQGQEIQYF | TGTGCCAGCAGTTTCGGACAGGGGCAAGAGATCCAGTACTTC
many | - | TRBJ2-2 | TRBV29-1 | CSVLPGTGELFF | TGCAGCGTGCTTCCGGGCACCGGGGAGCTGTTTTTT
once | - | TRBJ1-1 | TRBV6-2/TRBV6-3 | CASSYPELDTEAFF | TGTGCCAGCAGTTACCCGGAGCTCGACACTGAAGCTTTCTTT
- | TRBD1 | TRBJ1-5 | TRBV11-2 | CAGRPDRGSNQPQHF | TGTGCTGGCAGGCCGGACAGGGGTAGCAATCAGCCCCAGCATTTT
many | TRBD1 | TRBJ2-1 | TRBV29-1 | CSVDRDSAYNEQFF | TGCAGCGTTGATCGGGACAGTGCCTACAATGAGCAGTTCTTC
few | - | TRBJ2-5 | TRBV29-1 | CSGMDNGETQYF | TGCAGCGGTATGGACAATGGTGAGACCCAGTACTTC
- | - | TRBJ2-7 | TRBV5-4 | CASSTPSGGTHEQYF | TGTGCCAGCAGCACCCCGAGTGGCGGGACCCACGAGCAGTACTTC
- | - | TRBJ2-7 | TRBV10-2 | CSSSERQNYEQYF | TGCTCCAGCAGTGAGCGGCAAAACTACGAGCAGTACTTC
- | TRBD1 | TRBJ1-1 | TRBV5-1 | CASTQGGAYTEAFF | TGCGCCAGCACCCAAGGGGGCGCATATACTGAAGCTTTCTTT
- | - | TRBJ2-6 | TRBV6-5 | CTSIEWGANALTF | TGTACCAGCATCGAGTGGGGGGCCAACGCCCTGACTTTC
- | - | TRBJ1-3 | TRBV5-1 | CASNRNRNTGNTIYF | TGCGCCAGCAATCGAAACAGGAATACTGGAAACACCATATATTTT
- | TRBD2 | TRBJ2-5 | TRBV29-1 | CSVDTSGGETHYF | TGCAGCGTTGACACATCTGGGGGGGAAACCCATTACTTC
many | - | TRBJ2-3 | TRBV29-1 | CSVGQIRADTQYF | TGCAGCGTTGGCCAGATTCGGGCAGATACGCAGTATTTT
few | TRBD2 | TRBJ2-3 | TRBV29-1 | CSVELAGHTDTQYF | TGCAGCGTTGAGTTAGCGGGGCACACAGATACGCAGTATTTT
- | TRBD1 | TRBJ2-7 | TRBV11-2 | CASSLDIRGQGSYAQYF | TGTGCCAGCAGCTTAGATATAAGGGGACAGGGATCCTACGCGCAGTATTTC
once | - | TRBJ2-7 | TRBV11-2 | CARSLDLGGREQYF | TGTGCTAGAAGCTTAGATCTTGGTGGACGGGAGCAGTACTTC
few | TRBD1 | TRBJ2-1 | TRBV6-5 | CASSDRSGTGLYNEQFF | TGTGCCAGCAGTGACCGATCCGGGACAGGGCTATACAATGAGCAGTTCTTC
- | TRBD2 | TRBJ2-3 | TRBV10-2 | CANSHTSGRTYF | TGCGCCAACAGCCACACTAGCGGGAGAACGTATTTT
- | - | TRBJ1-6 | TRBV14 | CASSHSWENSPLHF | TGTGCTAGCAGCCACTCATGGGAAAATTCACCCCTCCACTTT
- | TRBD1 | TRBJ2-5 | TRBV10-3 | CVIPDRAQETQYF | TGTGTCATCCCCGACAGGGCCCAAGAGACCCAATACTTC
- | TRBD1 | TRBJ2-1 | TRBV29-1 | CSVRQGGNVQLF | TGCAGCGTGCGACAGGGGGGGAATGTGCAGCTCTTC